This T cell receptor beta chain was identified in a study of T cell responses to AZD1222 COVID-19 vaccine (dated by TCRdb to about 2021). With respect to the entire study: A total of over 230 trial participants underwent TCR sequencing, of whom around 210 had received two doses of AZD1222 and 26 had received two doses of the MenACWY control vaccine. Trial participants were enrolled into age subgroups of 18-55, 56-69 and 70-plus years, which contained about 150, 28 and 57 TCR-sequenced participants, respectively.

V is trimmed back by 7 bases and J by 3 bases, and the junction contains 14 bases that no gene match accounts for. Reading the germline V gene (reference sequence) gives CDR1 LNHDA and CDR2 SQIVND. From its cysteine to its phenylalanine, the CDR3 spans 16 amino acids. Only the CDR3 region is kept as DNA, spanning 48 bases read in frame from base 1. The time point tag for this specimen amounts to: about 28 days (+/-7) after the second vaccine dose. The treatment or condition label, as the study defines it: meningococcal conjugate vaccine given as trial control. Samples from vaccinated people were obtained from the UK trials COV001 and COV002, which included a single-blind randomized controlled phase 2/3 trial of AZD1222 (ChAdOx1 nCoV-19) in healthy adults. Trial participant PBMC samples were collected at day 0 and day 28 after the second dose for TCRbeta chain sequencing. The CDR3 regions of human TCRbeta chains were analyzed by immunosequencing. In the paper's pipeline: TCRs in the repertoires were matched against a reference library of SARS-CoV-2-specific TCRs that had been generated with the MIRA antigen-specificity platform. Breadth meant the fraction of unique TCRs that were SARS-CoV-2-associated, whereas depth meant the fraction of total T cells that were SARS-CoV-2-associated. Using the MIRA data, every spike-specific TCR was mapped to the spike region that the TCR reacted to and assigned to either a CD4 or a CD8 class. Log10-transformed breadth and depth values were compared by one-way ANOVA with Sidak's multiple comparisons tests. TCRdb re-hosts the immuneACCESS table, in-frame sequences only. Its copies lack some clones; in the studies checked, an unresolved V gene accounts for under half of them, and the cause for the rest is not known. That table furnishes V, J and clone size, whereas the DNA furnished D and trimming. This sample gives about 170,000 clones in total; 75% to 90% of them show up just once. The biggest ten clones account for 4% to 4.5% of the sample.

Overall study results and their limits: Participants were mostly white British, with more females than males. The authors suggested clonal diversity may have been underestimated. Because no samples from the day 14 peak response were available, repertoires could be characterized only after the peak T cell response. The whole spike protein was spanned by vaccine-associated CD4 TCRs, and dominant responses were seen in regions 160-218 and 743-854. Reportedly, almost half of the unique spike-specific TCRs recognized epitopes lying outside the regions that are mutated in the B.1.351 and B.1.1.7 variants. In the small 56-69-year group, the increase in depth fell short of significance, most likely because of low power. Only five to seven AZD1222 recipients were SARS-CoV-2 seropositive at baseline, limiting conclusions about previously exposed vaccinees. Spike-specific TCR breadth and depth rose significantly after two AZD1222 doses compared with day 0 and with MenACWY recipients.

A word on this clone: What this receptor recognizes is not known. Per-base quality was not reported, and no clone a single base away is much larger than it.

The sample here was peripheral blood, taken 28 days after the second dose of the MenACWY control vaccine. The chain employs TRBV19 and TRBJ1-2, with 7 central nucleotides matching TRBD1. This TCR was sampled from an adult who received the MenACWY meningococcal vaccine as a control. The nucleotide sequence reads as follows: TGTGCCAGTAAGTCCGGGACAGCTTTGAGTCACTATGGCTACACCTTC. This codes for CASKSGTALSHYGYTF.